This T cell receptor (beta chain) is from a study of post-analysis software for immune sequencing data. Study at large: The courses of disease that were included comprised relapsing-remitting, secondary progressive and progressive-relapsing multiple sclerosis.

The library was made from cDNA and included unique molecular identifiers. Once about 0.9 to 11 million T cells were used, hundreds of thousands of cDNA molecules resulted. Using its own MiXCR run on the PCR reads, TCRdb lists one record per CDR3 protein. Of 150,000 to 200,000 distinct CDR3 sequences in the sample, approximately 30% were seen once. This CDR3 contains 14 residues. Trimming pared 4 bases from V and 7 bases from J, leaving 14 bases between. Germline CDR1 reads MGHRA; CDR2 reads YSYEKL. This clonotype was seen at least ten times. Its antigen is not identified. The study, taken as a whole, reports: By F measure, strong co-clustering occurred among samples prepared in the same batch. Relative to controls, patients with multiple sclerosis showed significantly lower normalized Chao1 diversity. Patients had higher frequencies than controls of five TRBV segments, including TRBV5-6, TRBV5-1 and TRBV20-1.

This receptor was taken from a girl aged 5-17 years with multiple sclerosis. Sequencing used blood. The gene calls are TRBV4-1 and TRBJ2-1; tentatively, D is TRBD2 (6 bases). In DNA, the CDR3 is TGCGCCAGCAGCCGGACGGGGGAGGTTAATGAGCAGTTCTTC. Amino acid sequence: CASSRTGEVNEQFF.